The rows below give T cell receptor beta chains drawn from one sample of a study of radiotherapy plus CTLA-4 blockade in lung cancer. Clones were sequenced by immunoSEQ multiplex PCR, and TCRdb holds only the in-frame ones, with some missing. The sample lists around 99,000 clones, almost 90% seen once, with 4% to 6% in the top ten. The specimen comprised peripheral blood, sampled from a patient treated with radiotherapy plus ipilimumab. These receptors were collected from a human donor with non-small cell lung cancer that progressed on radiotherapy plus ipilimumab. CDR3s include the opening cysteine and the closing phenylalanine or tryptophan. A D gene is named only where the DNA matches it firmly. Size tells how often a clone was seen (once, few, many) or the class of an expanded clone, and some rows leave it out.

cdr3_aa: CSVEDGVTDTQYF
cdr3_nt: TGCAGCGTTGAAGACGGCGTAACAGATACGCAGTATTTT
j_call: TRBJ2-3
d_call: NA
clone_size: NA
v_call: TRBV29-1

cdr3_aa: CASSSEVALTMFF
cdr3_nt: TGCGCCAGCAGCTCGGAAGTGGCCTTAACCATGTTCTTC
j_call: TRBJ2-1
d_call: NA
clone_size: NA
v_call: TRBV5-1

cdr3_aa: CASSLGADIKPQHF
cdr3_nt: TGTGCCAGCAGCTTAGGGGCAGATATCAAGCCCCAGCATTTT
j_call: TRBJ1-5
d_call: NA
clone_size: NA
v_call: TRBV7-2

cdr3_aa: CASSSPLVRTGELFF
cdr3_nt: TGTGCCAGCAGCTCCCCACTCGTTCGCACCGGGGAGCTGTTTTTT
j_call: TRBJ2-2
d_call: NA
clone_size: NA
v_call: TRBV11-2

cdr3_aa: CASSPQGQGAPGAGYTF
cdr3_nt: TGTGCCAGCTCACCCCAGGGACAGGGGGCGCCTGGGGCTGGCTACACCTTC
j_call: TRBJ1-2
d_call: TRBD1
clone_size: NA
v_call: TRBV18

cdr3_aa: CASSTLHTNKDYGYTF
cdr3_nt: TGTGCCAGCAGCACACTTCACACGAACAAGGACTATGGCTACACCTTC
j_call: TRBJ1-2
d_call: NA
clone_size: NA
v_call: TRBV7-9

cdr3_aa: CASSEQGDSGNTIYF
cdr3_nt: TGTGCCAGCTCAGAACAGGGGGATTCTGGAAACACCATATATTTT
j_call: TRBJ1-3
d_call: TRBD1
clone_size: NA
v_call: TRBV18

cdr3_aa: CASSEPKQGRNTIYF
cdr3_nt: TGTGCCAGCAGTGAACCGAAACAGGGGAGAAACACCATATATTTT
j_call: TRBJ1-3
d_call: TRBD1
clone_size: NA
v_call: TRBV6-1

cdr3_aa: CASRGDIYEQYF
cdr3_nt: TGTGCCAGCCGGGGGGACATCTACGAGCAGTACTTC
j_call: TRBJ2-7
d_call: NA
clone_size: once
v_call: TRBV2

cdr3_aa: CASSQPYEQYF
cdr3_nt: TGTGCCAGCAGTCAACCCTACGAGCAGTACTTC
j_call: TRBJ2-7
d_call: NA
clone_size: NA
v_call: TRBV28

cdr3_aa: CASSSSGNYGYTF
cdr3_nt: TGTGCCAGCAGCTCTAGTGGTAACTATGGCTACACCTTC
j_call: TRBJ1-2
d_call: NA
clone_size: NA
v_call: TRBV11-2

cdr3_aa: CASSSRPGQIYNEQFF
cdr3_nt: TGCGCCAGCAGCTCCCGACCGGGACAAATCTACAATGAGCAGTTCTTC
j_call: TRBJ2-1
d_call: NA
clone_size: NA
v_call: TRBV5-1

cdr3_aa: CASSPGLAGGRDTQYF
cdr3_nt: TGTGCCAGCAGCCCCGGACTAGCGGGAGGTAGGGATACGCAGTATTTT
j_call: TRBJ2-3
d_call: TRBD2
clone_size: NA
v_call: TRBV7-9

cdr3_aa: CASSLQNEQFF
cdr3_nt: TGTGCCAGCAGCCTCCAGAATGAGCAGTTCTTC
j_call: TRBJ2-1
d_call: NA
clone_size: NA
v_call: TRBV11-2

cdr3_aa: CASSYKGGETQYF
cdr3_nt: TGTGCCAGCAGTTACAAGGGGGGAGAGACCCAGTACTTC
j_call: TRBJ2-5
d_call: NA
clone_size: NA
v_call: TRBV6-6

cdr3_aa: CASRKAGHAGEAFF
cdr3_nt: TGTGCCAGCAGAAAGGCGGGCCATGCAGGCGAAGCTTTCTTT
j_call: TRBJ1-1
d_call: NA
clone_size: NA
v_call: TRBV2

cdr3_aa: CASSGGNWETQYF
cdr3_nt: TGTGCCAGCAGTGGAGGTAATTGGGAGACCCAGTACTTC
j_call: TRBJ2-5
d_call: NA
clone_size: NA
v_call: TRBV9

cdr3_aa: CATSRNSYNEQFF
cdr3_nt: TGTGCCACCAGCAGAAACTCCTACAATGAGCAGTTCTTC
j_call: TRBJ2-1
d_call: NA
clone_size: NA
v_call: TRBV15

cdr3_aa: CSAPSLSEAFF
cdr3_nt: TGCAGTGCTCCCTCTCTTAGTGAAGCTTTCTTT
j_call: TRBJ1-1
d_call: NA
clone_size: NA
v_call: TRBV20-1

cdr3_aa: CASSIEDSLSSGNTIYF
cdr3_nt: TGTGCCAGTAGTATAGAGGACAGCCTGAGCTCTGGAAACACCATATATTTT
j_call: TRBJ1-3
d_call: NA
clone_size: NA
v_call: TRBV19

cdr3_aa: CAISGLAGGGETQYF
cdr3_nt: TGTGCCATCAGTGGCTTAGCGGGAGGAGGGGAGACCCAGTACTTC
j_call: TRBJ2-5
d_call: TRBD2
clone_size: NA
v_call: TRBV10-3

cdr3_aa: CASSYLGTSGGYEQYF
cdr3_nt: TGTGCCAGCAGTTACCTGGGGACTAGCGGGGGGTACGAGCAGTACTTC
j_call: TRBJ2-7
d_call: TRBD2
clone_size: NA
v_call: TRBV6-6

cdr3_aa: CASSLEGYRGLEQYF
cdr3_nt: TGCGCCAGCAGCTTGGAGGGGTACAGGGGGCTCGAGCAGTACTTC
j_call: TRBJ2-7
d_call: TRBD1
clone_size: NA
v_call: TRBV5-1

cdr3_aa: CASIRVGGAKAFF
cdr3_nt: TGTGCCAGTATTCGGGTCGGGGGGGCGAAAGCCTTCTTT
j_call: TRBJ1-1
d_call: NA
clone_size: NA
v_call: TRBV19

cdr3_aa: CASSPEGYEQYF
cdr3_nt: TGTGCCAGCTCGCCCGAAGGATACGAGCAGTACTTC
j_call: TRBJ2-7
d_call: NA
clone_size: NA
v_call: TRBV18

cdr3_aa: CASSEIQVGRVTIYF
cdr3_nt: TGTGCCAGCAGTGAAATCCAGGTCGGGCGGGTCACCATATATTTT
j_call: TRBJ1-3
d_call: NA
clone_size: once
v_call: TRBV2

cdr3_aa: CASSVDGTDTQYF
cdr3_nt: TGTGCCAGCAGTGTTGACGGCACAGATACGCAGTATTTT
j_call: TRBJ2-3
d_call: NA
clone_size: NA
v_call: TRBV6-1

cdr3_aa: CASSLRPLYYNEQFF
cdr3_nt: TGTGCCAGCAGCTTAAGACCCCTGTACTACAATGAGCAGTTCTTC
j_call: TRBJ2-1
d_call: NA
clone_size: NA
v_call: TRBV7-9

cdr3_aa: CASSPTGGREKLFF
cdr3_nt: TGTGCCAGCAGCCCGACAGGGGGAAGGGAAAAACTGTTTTTT
j_call: TRBJ1-4
d_call: TRBD1
clone_size: NA
v_call: TRBV7-8

cdr3_aa: CASSIGPAEKKLFF
cdr3_nt: TGTGCCAGTAGTATCGGGCCTGCCGAAAAAAAACTGTTTTTT
j_call: TRBJ1-4
d_call: NA
clone_size: NA
v_call: TRBV19

cdr3_aa: CASSDYRGDTQYF
cdr3_nt: TGTGCCAGCTCGGACTATCGGGGAGATACGCAGTATTTT
j_call: TRBJ2-3
d_call: NA
clone_size: NA
v_call: TRBV18

cdr3_aa: CSVGLRNTDTQYF
cdr3_nt: TGCAGCGTGGGCCTCCGTAACACAGATACGCAGTATTTT
j_call: TRBJ2-3
d_call: NA
clone_size: NA
v_call: TRBV29-1

cdr3_aa: CASSVISDSGTQYF
cdr3_nt: TGTGCCAGCAGCGTTATCTCCGACTCGGGTACGCAGTATTTT
j_call: TRBJ2-3
d_call: NA
clone_size: NA
v_call: TRBV9

cdr3_aa: CASSPATSSGNTIYF
cdr3_nt: TGTGCCAGCTCACCTGCGACGAGCTCTGGAAACACCATATATTTT
j_call: TRBJ1-3
d_call: NA
clone_size: NA
v_call: TRBV18

cdr3_aa: CSAGTGGPEAFF
cdr3_nt: TGCAGCGCCGGGACAGGGGGCCCTGAAGCTTTCTTT
j_call: TRBJ1-1
d_call: TRBD1
clone_size: NA
v_call: TRBV29-1

cdr3_aa: CASSRGDLSYEQYF
cdr3_nt: TGTGCCAGCTCAAGGGGAGATTTGTCCTACGAGCAGTACTTC
j_call: TRBJ2-7
d_call: NA
clone_size: NA
v_call: TRBV18

cdr3_aa: CASSHGTDNEQFF
cdr3_nt: TGTGCCAGCAGCCACGGGACTGACAATGAGCAGTTCTTC
j_call: TRBJ2-1
d_call: NA
clone_size: NA
v_call: TRBV7-6

cdr3_aa: CASSTSGYEQYF
cdr3_nt: TGTGCCAGCAGCACCTCGGGTTACGAGCAGTACTTC
j_call: TRBJ2-7
d_call: NA
clone_size: few
v_call: TRBV5-4

cdr3_aa: CASSQRLDRNEQFF
cdr3_nt: TGCGCCAGCAGCCAAAGACTAGATCGGAATGAGCAGTTCTTC
j_call: TRBJ2-1
d_call: NA
clone_size: NA
v_call: TRBV4-1

cdr3_aa: CASSLDRVARGTYEQYF
cdr3_nt: TGTGCCAGCAGCTTAGACCGGGTCGCTAGAGGTACCTACGAGCAGTACTTC
j_call: TRBJ2-7
d_call: NA
clone_size: NA
v_call: TRBV7-9

cdr3_aa: CAWRGGSSTEAFF
cdr3_nt: TGTGCCTGGAGAGGAGGGAGTAGTACTGAAGCTTTCTTT
j_call: TRBJ1-1
d_call: NA
clone_size: NA
v_call: TRBV30

cdr3_aa: CASSYQNTEAFF
cdr3_nt: TGTGCCAGCAGCTATCAGAACACTGAAGCTTTCTTT
j_call: TRBJ1-1
d_call: NA
clone_size: NA
v_call: TRBV11-1

cdr3_aa: CASSPIATSTDTQYF
cdr3_nt: TGTGCCAGCAGCCCGATCGCTACTAGCACAGATACGCAGTATTTT
j_call: TRBJ2-3
d_call: NA
clone_size: NA
v_call: TRBV5-4

cdr3_aa: CASSKGTGGQGEQFF
cdr3_nt: TGTGCCAGCAGCAAAGGGACAGGGGGCCAGGGTGAGCAGTTCTTC
j_call: TRBJ2-1
d_call: TRBD1
clone_size: NA
v_call: TRBV11-2

cdr3_aa: CASSVTGSGANVLTF
cdr3_nt: TGCGCCAGCAGCGTAACAGGGTCGGGGGCCAACGTCCTGACTTTC
j_call: TRBJ2-6
d_call: NA
clone_size: NA
v_call: TRBV4-1

cdr3_aa: CASSLKQGARNTEAFF
cdr3_nt: TGTGCCAGCAGTTTAAAACAGGGAGCGAGAAACACTGAAGCTTTCTTT
j_call: TRBJ1-1
d_call: NA
clone_size: NA
v_call: TRBV6-5

cdr3_aa: CASRVTGGNTEAFF
cdr3_nt: TGTGCCAGCAGAGTAACAGGGGGGAACACTGAAGCTTTCTTT
j_call: TRBJ1-1
d_call: TRBD1
clone_size: NA
v_call: TRBV2

cdr3_aa: CASSLSGSTDTQYF
cdr3_nt: TGTGCCAGTAGTCTTAGCGGGAGCACAGATACGCAGTATTTT
j_call: TRBJ2-3
d_call: TRBD2
clone_size: NA
v_call: TRBV19

cdr3_aa: CASSIQSTLAGAHNEQFF
cdr3_nt: TGTGCCAGCAGCATTCAGAGTACTCTAGCGGGAGCCCACAATGAGCAGTTCTTC
j_call: TRBJ2-1
d_call: TRBD2
clone_size: NA
v_call: TRBV7-8

cdr3_aa: CASSPDSYGYTF
cdr3_nt: TGTGCCAGTAGTCCCGATTCCTATGGCTACACCTTC
j_call: TRBJ1-2
d_call: NA
clone_size: NA
v_call: TRBV19

cdr3_aa: CASSSQGGINQPQHF
cdr3_nt: TGTGCCAGCAGCTCCCAGGGGGGAATCAATCAGCCCCAGCATTTT
j_call: TRBJ1-5
d_call: TRBD1
clone_size: NA
v_call: TRBV7-2

cdr3_aa: CASSVPSGGPGTQYF
cdr3_nt: TGTGCCAGCAGTGTGCCTAGCGGGGGACCGGGGACGCAGTATTTT
j_call: TRBJ2-3
d_call: TRBD2
clone_size: NA
v_call: TRBV6-1

cdr3_aa: CASGFLPQGRNQETQYF
cdr3_nt: TGTGCTAGTGGTTTCCTCCCTCAGGGCAGGAACCAAGAGACCCAGTACTTC
j_call: TRBJ2-5
d_call: NA
clone_size: NA
v_call: TRBV12-5

cdr3_aa: CSAAYLGEQYF
cdr3_nt: TGCAGTGCTGCATACTTGGGAGAGCAGTACTTC
j_call: TRBJ2-7
d_call: NA
clone_size: NA
v_call: TRBV20-1

cdr3_aa: CASSESSGRRVVQYF
cdr3_nt: TGTGCCAGCAGCGAGTCTAGCGGGAGGCGTGTAGTGCAGTACTTC
j_call: TRBJ2-7
d_call: TRBD2
clone_size: NA
v_call: TRBV9

cdr3_aa: CASSHVGQLASEQFF
cdr3_nt: TGTGCCAGCAGCCACGTAGGACAACTAGCGAGTGAGCAGTTCTTC
j_call: TRBJ2-1
d_call: TRBD2
clone_size: NA
v_call: TRBV9

cdr3_aa: CASSIVGTANTEAFF
cdr3_nt: TGTGCCAGTAGTATAGTGGGGACGGCGAACACTGAAGCTTTCTTT
j_call: TRBJ1-1
d_call: NA
clone_size: NA
v_call: TRBV19

cdr3_aa: CASSEYQQGLREKLFF
cdr3_nt: TGTGCCAGCAGTGAATACCAGCAGGGGTTACGTGAAAAACTGTTTTTT
j_call: TRBJ1-4
d_call: NA
clone_size: NA
v_call: TRBV25-1

cdr3_aa: CASRVLAGGSDEQFF
cdr3_nt: TGTGCCAGCAGGGTACTAGCGGGAGGCAGCGATGAGCAGTTCTTC
j_call: TRBJ2-1
d_call: TRBD2
clone_size: NA
v_call: TRBV6-5

cdr3_aa: CASSLGLAGITDTQYF
cdr3_nt: TGCGCCAGCAGCTTAGGACTAGCGGGAATCACAGATACGCAGTATTTT
j_call: TRBJ2-3
d_call: TRBD2
clone_size: NA
v_call: TRBV5-1